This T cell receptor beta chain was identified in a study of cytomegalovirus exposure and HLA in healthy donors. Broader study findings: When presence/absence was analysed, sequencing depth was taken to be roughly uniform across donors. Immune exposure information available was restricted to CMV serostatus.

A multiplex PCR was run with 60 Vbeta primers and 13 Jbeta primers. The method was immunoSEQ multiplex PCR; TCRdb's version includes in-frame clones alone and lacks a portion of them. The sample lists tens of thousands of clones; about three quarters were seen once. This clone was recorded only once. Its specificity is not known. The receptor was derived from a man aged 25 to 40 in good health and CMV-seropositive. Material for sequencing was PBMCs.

CDR3 region: CASSLVGGRLDEQYF. The CDR3, as DNA: TGTGCCAGCAGCTTAGTTGGCGGGAGACTCGACGAGCAGTACTTC. The V and J genes are TRBV7-8 and TRBJ2-7; 7 bases line up with TRBD2. V was clipped by 1 base and J by 5 bases; unmatched bases: 8. Germline V gene lookup returns CDR1 SGHVS and CDR2 FQNEAQ. This CDR3 region has 15 residues.